These 19 T cell receptor beta chains were all obtained from the same sample, sequenced in a study of OX40 agonist ivuxolimab in advanced cancers. Here immunoSEQ multiplex PCR was the method, and the copy in TCRdb shows in-frame clones only, minus some. The sample records 25,000 to 35,000 clones, around 85% being singletons. The specimen was CD4+ or CD8+ T cells sorted from blood, collected in a trial of the OX40 agonist ivuxolimab. All receptors derive from an adult with an advanced solid tumor such as melanoma, head and neck, liver or kidney cancer.

The chain joins TRBV7-2 to TRBJ2-2; D call uncertain. V lost 2 bases and J lost 2, with 15 bases in between. The germline V gene encodes CDR1 SGHTA and CDR2 FQGNSA. The CDR3 is 17 amino acids. DNA for the CDR3: TGTGCCAGCAGCTTATTGGTCGTGACTCTTAACACCGGGGAGCTGTTTTTT. It encodes CASSLLVVTLNTGELFF.

The V gene is TRBV2, the J gene TRBJ2-1; D may be TRBD1 (5 bases). The CDR3 extends over 13 amino acids. V was shortened by 5 bases and J by 4 bases, with 9 bases between the two germline ends. In germline, CDR1 is SNHLY, CDR2 FYNNEI. The CDR3, as DNA: TGTGCCAGCAGTCGACGACAGTACAATGAGCAGTTCTTC. Protein: CASSRRQYNEQFF.

The V call is TRBV28, the J call TRBJ1-5; tentatively, D is TRBD1 (5 bases). The CDR3 spans 15 residues. V lost 6 bases to trimming and J lost 3 bases, with 15 bases between them. Germline values: CDR1 MDHEN, CDR2 SYDVKM. The CDR3 coding sequence is TGTGCCAGCAGCGCTACCCGGGGGATCAATCAGCCCCAGCATTTT. It specifies CASSATRGINQPQHF.

This chain uses TRBV5-4 with TRBJ2-2; 12 bases fit TRBD2. The germline V gene encodes CDR1 SGHNT and CDR2 YYREEE (reference sequence). J was trimmed by 3 bases and V by 2 bases; bases with no gene match: 11. This CDR3 is built from 19 residues. The CDR3 reads CASSFYPASGRVDTGELFF. CDR3 bases: TGTGCCAGCAGCTTTTACCCGGCTAGCGGGAGGGTTGACACCGGGGAGCTGTTTTTT.

The chain combines TRBV11-2 with TRBJ1-1; D is possibly TRBD1 (6 bases). The CDR3 is 13 residues long. The germline V gene encodes CDR1 SGHAT and CDR2 FQNNGV. V was pared by 5 bases and J by 9 bases, with 16 bases between. The chain's CDR3 is CASSQGSTSQAFF. DNA for the CDR3: TGTGCCAGCAGCCAGGGGTCTACCTCTCAAGCTTTCTTT.

V is TRBV9 and J is TRBJ1-4; D ambiguous. Per germline, CDR1 SGDLS and CDR2 YYNGEE. V lost 4 bases and J lost 0, with 10 bases in between. There are 15 residues in the CDR3. This chain's CDR3 is CASSPAGATNEKLFF. CDR3 DNA sequence: TGTGCCAGCAGCCCCGCTGGAGCAACTAATGAAAAACTGTTTTTT.

The CDR3 DNA sequence: TGTGCCAGCAGCGTAGGTACAGATGGTCAGCCCCAGCATTTT. It specifies CASSVGTDGQPQHF. This chain uses TRBV9 with TRBJ1-5; D uncertain. Germline CDR1 SGDLS, CDR2 YYNGEE. The ends were cut back, 0 bases at V and 6 bases at J, with 10 bases in the middle. This CDR3 contains 14 residues. Complete variable domain (other parts from reference TRBV9 and TRBJ1-5): DSGVTQTPKHLITATGQRVTLRCSPRSGDLSVYWYQQSLDQGLQFLIQYYNGEERAKGNILERFSAQQFPDLHSELNLSSLELGDSALYFCASSVGTDGQPQHFGDGTRLSIL.

The chain joins TRBV4-2 to TRBJ2-3; TRBD2 matches 9 bases. V shed 0 bases and J 1 base; nucleotides not matched to a gene: 5. CDR1 and CDR2 from the germline V gene are LGHNA and YNFKEQ. The CDR3 length is 17 residues. CDR3 in DNA: TGTGCCAGCAGCCAAGATCTTAGCGGGAGAGGCACAGATACGCAGTATTTT. Translation: CASSQDLSGRGTDTQYF.

The genes are TRBV6-1 and TRBJ2-2; D is possibly TRBD1 (5 bases). The germline V and J ends were trimmed by 8 bases and 8 bases, with 21 bases remaining between them. Germline CDR1 is MNHNS and CDR2 is SASEGT. This CDR3 is 15 amino acids long. The CDR3 bases are TGTGCCAGCGGGGTTAGCAGGGTCAGTGGGGGGGAGCTGTTTTTT. This gives the protein CASGVSRVSGGELFF.

The rearrangement joins TRBV4-2 to TRBJ2-1; 7 nucleotides align to TRBD2. Germline V lookup: CDR1 LGHNA, CDR2 YNFKEQ. CDR3 size: 17 residues. The V and J ends lost 4 bases and 3 bases, in that order; junction bases with no gene match: 12. The CDR3 DNA reads TGTGCCAGCAGCCGAGGAGTAGAGCGGGAAATCTACAATGAGCAGTTCTTC. Encoded protein: CASSRGVEREIYNEQFF.

The rearrangement joins TRBV2 to TRBJ2-7; possible D gene TRBD2, 6 bases. The germline V gene has CDR1 SNHLY and CDR2 FYNNEI. Trimming stripped 4 bases from V and 2 bases from J, with 9 bases between. This CDR3 contains 13 residues. CDR3 sequence reads: CASSVGGTYEQYF. The CDR3 coding sequence is TGTGCCAGCAGTGTGGGGGGAACCTACGAGCAGTACTTC.

V and J are TRBV27 and TRBJ2-7; D may be TRBD1 or TRBD2 (6 bases each). The V gene lost 3 bases and the J gene lost 1 base, with 10 bases spanning the gap. Germline-derived CDR1 and CDR2 are MNHEY and SMNVEV (reference sequence). This CDR3 has 14 residues. CDR3 sequence (DNA): TGTGCCAGCAGTTTGGGGGGCAAGTCCTACGAGCAGTACTTC. This encodes CASSLGGKSYEQYF.

The CDR3 loop reads CASSSGQETYEQYF. The CDR3 bases are TGTGCCAGCAGTTCGGGACAGGAGACCTACGAGCAGTACTTC. V gene TRBV27 combines with J gene TRBJ2-7; 8 bases are shared with TRBD1. The V and J ends lost 4 bases and 2 bases, in that order; junction bases with no gene match: 4. Germline lookup yields CDR1 MNHEY and CDR2 SMNVEV (reference sequence). The CDR3 totals 14 residues.

The chain recombines TRBV6-5 with TRBJ2-1; D is unclear. CDR1 is MNHEY and CDR2 is SVGAGI in the germline V gene. Trimming took off 2 bases at V and 2 bases at J, with 13 bases between the two ends. The length of the CDR3 is 16 residues. CDR3 sequence: CASSYVSPRPYNEQFF. DNA for the CDR3: TGTGCCAGCAGTTACGTCAGCCCTCGTCCCTACAATGAGCAGTTCTTC.

The rearrangement uses TRBV15 and TRBJ1-5; no clear D gene. The CDR3 contains 15 residues. From germline, CDR1 is LNHNV and CDR2 YYDKDF (reference sequence). The germline V and J ends were trimmed by 0 bases and 2 bases, with 8 bases remaining between them. The CDR3 here is CATSRDRSGNQPQHF. CDR3 DNA: TGTGCCACCAGCAGAGATCGTAGTGGCAATCAGCCCCAGCATTTT.

The chain couples TRBV27 to TRBJ2-2, with 7 positions matching TRBD1. V lost 6 bases to trimming and J lost 3 bases; unmatched junction nucleotides: 10. The germline CDR1 and CDR2 sequences are MNHEY and SMNVEV (reference sequence). CDR3 size: 16 residues. As DNA, the CDR3 is TGTGCCAGCAGATTAAGTGACAGGGCTCACACCGGGGAGCTGTTTTTT. Amino acids: CASRLSDRAHTGELFF.

The chain employs TRBV7-3 and TRBJ2-5, with TRBD1 as a possible D gene (6 bases). This CDR3 is 13 amino acids long. With 2 bases removed from V and 5 bases from J, the gap between germline ends came to 9 bases. The germline gives CDR1 SGHTA, CDR2 FQGTGA. In nucleotides, the CDR3 is TGTGCCAGCAGCTTAGGGGGCGAGGAGACCCAGTACTTC. This codes for CASSLGGEETQYF.

The V and J genes are TRBV5-4 and TRBJ2-1; possibly TRBD2 for D (6 bases). V lost 4 bases and J 6 bases, leaving 14 bases between the germline ends. Germline CDR1 and CDR2: SGHNT and YYREEE (reference sequence). This CDR3 has 14 amino acids. In nucleotides, the CDR3 is TGTGCCAGCAGCCACCGGGACTCCCCCAATGAGCAGTTCTTC. It encodes CASSHRDSPNEQFF.

The V and J genes are TRBV19 and TRBJ2-5; D gene uncertain. V lost 5 bases, J lost 5 bases, and 12 bases lay in between. In germline, CDR1 is LNHDA, CDR2 SQIVND (reference sequence). The CDR3 loop spans 13 amino acids. The CDR3 DNA reads as TGTGCCAGTAGTCCCAAGTATAGGGAGACCCAGTACTTC. Its protein is CASSPKYRETQYF.